The 14 T cell receptor beta chains reported below all come from one sample, sequenced in a study of T cell responses to AZD1222 COVID-19 vaccine. Profiled with immunoSEQ multiplex PCR; TCRdb holds only in-frame clones, not every one. The sample holds fewer than 150,000 clones, 75% to 90% seen once. Sample: peripheral blood, taken on day 0 of AZD1222 vaccination. The receptors stem from an adult in good health.

J is TRBJ1-2 and V is TRBV7-9; D call uncertain. The CDR3 totals 14 residues. CDR1 is SEHNR, CDR2 FQNEAQ, per germline (reference sequence). V lost 5 bases, J lost 2 bases, and 12 bases lay in between. The CDR3 DNA sequence: TGTGCCAGCAGCATCCCACAGAGGAACTATGGCTACACCTTC. Its protein is CASSIPQRNYGYTF.

V and J are TRBV15 and TRBJ1-1; D is ambiguous. The CDR3 is made up of 12 amino acids. Germline loops: CDR1 LNHNV, CDR2 YYDKDF (reference sequence). The V end was cut by 4 bases, the J end by 4 bases, with 7 bases between. The CDR3 region is CATSTRGTEAFF. Here the CDR3 DNA reads TGTGCCACCAGCACCAGAGGCACTGAAGCTTTCTTT.

This sequence joins TRBV6-2 or TRBV6-3 and TRBJ1-5; D may be TRBD1 (5 bases). Trimming cost V 5 bases and J 0 bases, with 17 bases left between them. The CDR3 spans 17 residues. Germline V CDR1 and CDR2: MNHEY, SVGEGT. The CDR3 DNA sequence: TGTGCCAGCAGTCACGGGGCGGGCAGATATAGCAATCAGCCCCAGCATTTT. This codes for CASSHGAGRYSNQPQHF.

J is TRBJ1-5 and V is TRBV7-8; D perhaps matches TRBD1 (5 bases). CDR1 SGHVS and CDR2 FQNEAQ come from the germline V gene. Trimming removed 1 base from V and 6 bases from J, with 16 bases in between. The CDR3 runs 16 residues. The CDR3 region has the DNA TGTGCCAGCAGCTTAGTGGGCAGGGAGCTAGTTCAGCCCCAGCATTTT. Its protein is CASSLVGRELVQPQHF. Using reference TRBV7-8 and TRBJ1-5 for the parts outside the CDR3, the full variable domain is GAGVSQSPRYKVAKRGQDVALRCDPISGHVSLFWYQQALGQGPEFLTYFQNEAQLDKSGLPSDRFFAERPEGSVSTLKIQRTQQEDSAVYLCASSLVGRELVQPQHFGDGTRLSIL.

This chain joins TRBV14 and TRBJ1-3; maybe TRBD1 (6 bases). The CDR3 is 16 amino acids. In germline, CDR1 is SGHDN, CDR2 FVKESK. V was clipped by 6 bases and J by 0 bases, with 15 bases between them. This chain's CDR3 is CASSPLGGGSGNTIYF. The CDR3 DNA follows: TGTGCCAGCAGTCCCCTAGGGGGGGGCTCTGGAAACACCATATATTTT.

The rearrangement joins TRBV28 to TRBJ2-5; D gene ambiguous. This CDR3 spans 13 amino acids. V shed 4 bases and J shed 5 bases, with 11 bases lying between them. In germline, CDR1 is MDHEN, CDR2 SYDVKM. The CDR3 here is CASSSVPRETQYF. The CDR3 bases are TGTGCCAGCAGTTCAGTCCCCCGGGAGACCCAGTACTTC.

This sequence joins TRBV6-5 and TRBJ2-7; TRBD1 matches 8 bases. This CDR3 is built from 15 residues. Trimming removed 2 bases from V and 2 bases from J; junction bases left unmatched: 5. CDR1 and CDR2 (germline): MNHEY, SVGAGI. CDR3: CASSYADRGTYEQYF. The DNA for the CDR3 is TGTGCCAGCAGTTACGCAGACAGGGGTACCTACGAGCAGTACTTC.

The chain carries TRBV27 and TRBJ2-7; D is undetermined. Germline-derived CDR1 and CDR2 are MNHEY and SMNVEV (reference sequence). V gave up 5 bases and J gave up 4 bases, with 15 bases separating them. This CDR3 is 14 amino acids long. CDR3 amino acids: CASSTWRNNYEQYF. CDR3 nucleotide sequence: TGTGCCAGCAGTACCTGGCGAAATAATTACGAGCAGTACTTC.

The chain combines TRBV4-1 with TRBJ1-6, with D maybe TRBD1 (6 bases). This CDR3 has 13 residues. From germline, CDR1 is MGHRA and CDR2 YSYEKL. V was trimmed by 0 bases and J by 9 bases, leaving 6 bases between them. CDR3 in DNA: TGCGCCAGCAGCCAAGAACAGGGTTCACCCCTCCACTTT. The encoded protein is CASSQEQGSPLHF.

The V call is TRBV19, the J call TRBJ1-2, with 7 bases identical to TRBD1. Germline loops: CDR1 LNHDA, CDR2 SQIVND (reference sequence). The CDR3 is made up of 15 amino acids. V dropped 1 base and J dropped 3; count of bases not matched to a gene: 5. The CDR3 here is CASSIARTGDYGYTF. For the CDR3, the DNA is TGTGCCAGTAGTATAGCGAGAACAGGGGACTATGGCTACACCTTC.

V and J are TRBV19 and TRBJ1-5; no clear D. Germline lookup yields CDR1 LNHDA and CDR2 SQIVND (reference sequence). The V end was cut by 8 bases, the J end by 2 bases, with 16 bases between. The CDR3 is made up of 15 amino acids. CDR3 loop: CASEKGGIGNQPQHF. The CDR3 DNA reads TGTGCCAGTGAGAAGGGCGGAATCGGCAATCAGCCCCAGCATTTT.

J is TRBJ1-4 and V is TRBV24-1; 7 nucleotides align to TRBD1. Germline V lookup: CDR1 KGHDR, CDR2 SFDVKD. There are 12 residues in the CDR3. V was pared by 8 bases and J by 10 bases, with 6 bases of the junction left unmatched. CDR3 DNA: TGTGCCACCACTGACAGGGATGGAAAACTGTTTTTT. This codes for CATTDRDGKLFF.

The rearrangement uses TRBV5-1 and TRBJ2-7, with TRBD1 matching over 7 bases. The CDR3 totals 16 residues. With 0 bases clipped from V and 7 bases from J, the junction kept 13 bases outside the gene matches. Germline CDR1 is SGHRS and CDR2 is YFSETQ. The CDR3 sequence: CASSLEWAGGTGEQYF. The CDR3, as DNA: TGCGCCAGCAGCTTGGAGTGGGCAGGGGGTACGGGTGAGCAGTACTTC.

The rearrangement links TRBV28 to TRBJ2-7, with TRBD1 matching 10 bases. The CDR3 loop spans 14 amino acids. J gave up 6 bases and V 6 bases, and 8 bases lay outside the gene matches. Germline CDR1 is MDHEN and CDR2 is SYDVKM. The CDR3 protein is CASSPGQGIREQYF. CDR3 coding DNA: TGTGCCAGCAGCCCGGGACAGGGGATTCGCGAGCAGTACTTC.